This entry is about one T cell receptor beta chain. Antigen: not known. This record comes from a study of cytomegalovirus exposure and HLA in healthy donors. Overall study findings and caveats: Cytomegalovirus association was listed for 170 or so TCR beta chains. A later analysis found common viral pathogens apparently linked to several of the most significant clusters.

V was shortened by 4 bases and J by 4 bases, with 15 bases between the two germline ends. The CDR3 is made up of 15 amino acids. CDR1 is SGDLS, CDR2 YYNGEE, per germline. The primer mix had 60 Vbeta and 13 Jbeta primers. Using immunoSEQ multiplex PCR, the repertoire was profiled, and TCRdb retains in-frame clones only, with some absent. The table shows about 160,000 clones, with roughly 80% occurring only once. The TCR was taken from a woman younger than 35 in good health and CMV-seronegative. The chain uses TRBV9 and TRBJ2-1, with D possibly matching TRBD2 (6 bases). Source material: PBMCs. The CDR3 region has the DNA TGTGCCAGCAGCCCCGGGGGTAGCGGATACAATGAGCAGTTCTTC. The encoded protein is CASSPGGSGYNEQFF.